One TCR beta chain is described in this entry. Its antigen remains unknown. Second-dose intervals of approximately 4 or approximately 12 weeks were pooled. The table came from immunoSEQ multiplex PCR; TCRdb's copy has only in-frame clones and leaves some out. The table records about 79,000 clones, around four fifths of them present only once. The data belong to a study of T cell responses to AZD1222 COVID-19 vaccine. Findings and caveats of the study: Sampling that yielded the repertoires occurred only after the peak T cell response. It should be noted that donors were predominantly white British and more often female, and clonal diversity was possibly underestimated. Reports say nearly half of spike-specific TCRs go after unmutated variant regions.

The receptor was derived from an adult who received the AZD1222 COVID-19 vaccine. The sequenced sample was peripheral blood, obtained 28 days after the second AZD1222 dose.

The CDR3 region is CASSQAAVREGRGDTQYF. The CDR3 DNA reads TGTGCCAGCAGCCAGGCCGCTGTGCGGGAGGGCCGGGGAGATACGCAGTATTTT. The chain recombines TRBV14 with TRBJ2-3; 9 bases fit TRBD2. The germline gives CDR1 SGHDN, CDR2 FVKESK. The CDR3 consists of 18 residues. With 3 bases clipped from V and 5 bases from J, the junction kept 15 bases outside the gene matches. The entire variable domain, with the rest obtained from reference TRBV14 and TRBJ2-3, is as follows: EAGVTQFPSHSVIEKGQTVTLRCDPISGHDNLYWYRRVMGKEIKFLLHFVKESKQDESGMPNNRFLAERTGGTYSTLKVQPAELEDSGVYFCASSQAAVREGRGDTQYFGPGTRLTVL.